The present T cell receptor (beta chain) was sequenced within a study of T cells after yellow fever vaccination. Study-wide results and limits: Some clonotypes, a small share, were shared between CD4 and CD8 compartments. Compared with primary, the secondary response was weaker and peaked at day 5, not 15.

CDR1 is DFQATT, CDR2 SNEGSKA, per germline (reference sequence). The length of the CDR3 is 13 residues. V gave up 5 bases and J gave up 4 bases; unmatched junction bases: 3. A process of 5'RACE template switching, which added a universal primer site and UMIs, was used to make TCR cDNA. TCRdb redid the calling of the 5' RACE reads with MiXCR, one entry per CDR3 protein. In the table there are about 330,000 distinct CDR3 sequences, around 8.1% of which are singletons. With regard to this clonotype: Antigen unknown.

The input for sequencing was PBMCs, taken about 49 days after the first yellow fever vaccination. The TCR sequence derives from a man aged 18-30 years who received the YFV17D yellow fever vaccine. The rearrangement uses TRBV20-1 and TRBJ2-3, with 10 bases identical to TRBD1. CDR3 residues: CSAVTGGPDTQYF. In nucleotides, the CDR3 is TGCAGTGCTGTGACAGGGGGCCCAGATACGCAGTATTTT.